This TCR beta chain was sequenced in a study of blood T cell repertoires in COVID-19. As for the study in general: Samples came from the United States, Italy and Spain, spanning acute and convalescent COVID-19. PBMCs, B-cell-depleted T cells, or T cells were the source of the cDNA or gDNA that made up the material.

Germline CDR1 reads SGHTA; CDR2 reads FQGNSA. This CDR3 is built from 18 residues. With 4 bases clipped from V and 1 base from J, the junction kept 12 bases outside the gene matches. Under the authors' procedure: Estimates of nucleated cell counts were drawn from the amplification of reference gene primers. Assay: immunoSEQ multiplex PCR; the TCRdb copy retains only in-frame clones and omits some. V and J calls and clone size are given by that table; D and trimming were obtained from the DNA. The data hold approximately 51,000 clones, with around 85% observed a single time. The rearrangement links TRBV7-2 to TRBJ2-2; TRBD2 matches at 7 bases. The sequencing sample was made of peripheral blood. The sequence came from a human donor in a cohort sampled during active COVID-19. CDR3 coding DNA: TGTGCCAGCAGCTCCGGAAATATGCGCGGGAGGAACACCGGGGAGCTGTTTTTT. Protein: CASSSGNMRGRNTGELFF.